A selection of T cell receptor beta chains follows, all from one sample in a study of blood T cells in healthy people across ages. A single record per CDR3 protein comes from TCRdb applying MiXCR to the 5' RACE reads. The sample has 700,000 or so distinct CDR3 sequences, approximately 40% seen once. Sequences were obtained from blood. The receptors were gathered from a man at least 80 years old in good health. The CDR3 runs from the conserved cysteine through the conserved F or W. D genes are given only for firm matches. Rows give clone size only sometimes, using once, few, many, or a class for an expanded clone.

>-|TRBV4-3|TRBJ1-2|-
CASSQDQQGAFYGYTF
TGCGCCAGCAGCCAAGATCAACAGGGAGCATTCTATGGCTACACCTTC
>-|TRBV11-2|TRBJ2-5|TRBD2
CASSLSGLAGETQYF
TGTGCCAGCAGCTTAAGCGGGCTAGCGGGAGAGACCCAGTACTTC
>many|TRBV12-3/TRBV12-4|TRBJ2-3|-
CASRDTGYTDTQYF
TGTGCCAGCAGGGACACGGGGTACACAGATACGCAGTATTTT
>few|TRBV6-5|TRBJ2-7|-
CASSPDRTNEQYF
TGTGCCAGCAGTCCGGACAGAACCAATGAGCAGTACTTC
>-|TRBV7-2|TRBJ1-1|-
CASSLNRVTEAFF
TGTGCCAGCAGCCTGAACAGGGTCACTGAAGCTTTCTTT
>-|TRBV29-1|TRBJ2-1|TRBD2
CSVEPSLGGLGNEQFF
TGCAGCGTTGAACCCTCCCTTGGAGGACTAGGCAATGAGCAGTTCTTC
>few|TRBV6-2/TRBV6-3|TRBJ2-7|TRBD1
CASRRGDRPSYEQYF
TGTGCCAGCAGGCGAGGGGACAGGCCATCCTACGAGCAGTACTTC
>-|TRBV25-1|TRBJ2-3|-
CASNSDAFRDTQYF
TGTGCCAGCAATTCAGACGCATTTCGAGATACGCAGTATTTT
>-|TRBV7-2|TRBJ2-2|-
CASSLGTYGELFF
TGTGCCAGCAGCTTAGGAACATACGGGGAGCTGTTTTTT
>once|TRBV30|TRBJ2-5|TRBD2
CAWSVGTSGPGTQYF
TGTGCCTGGAGTGTTGGCACTAGCGGACCGGGGACCCAGTACTTC
>-|TRBV13|TRBJ2-1|TRBD2
CASSLAERGVLREQFF
TGTGCCAGCAGCTTAGCGGAGCGGGGGGTCCTTAGGGAGCAGTTCTTC
>-|TRBV2|TRBJ1-6|-
CASSESQGNSPLHF
TGTGCCAGCAGTGAAAGTCAGGGGAATTCACCCCTCCACTTT
>-|TRBV25-1|TRBJ1-6|TRBD1
CASSRDSSYNSPLHF
TGTGCCAGCAGTCGGGACAGCTCCTATAATTCACCCCTCCACTTT
>-|TRBV29-1|TRBJ1-1|-
CSVDGGAEAFF
TGCAGCGTTGACGGGGGAGCTGAAGCTTTCTTT
>few|TRBV9|TRBJ2-1|-
CASSVDPGAAREQFF
TGTGCCAGCAGCGTAGATCCGGGTGCGGCGCGGGAGCAGTTCTTC
>-|TRBV5-1|TRBJ2-7|-
CASSLGGGYYEQYF
TGCGCCAGCAGCTTGGGAGGAGGTTATTACGAGCAGTACTTC
>many|TRBV6-2/TRBV6-3|TRBJ2-6|TRBD1
CASSPFTGVRSSGANVLTF
TGTGCCAGCAGTCCTTTCACAGGGGTAAGATCCTCTGGGGCCAACGTCCTGACTTTC
>-|TRBV2|TRBJ2-5|-
CASSEANRAETQYF
TGTGCCAGCAGTGAAGCGAACAGGGCCGAGACCCAGTACTTC
>-|TRBV6-5|TRBJ1-4|-
CASSYGRPNEKLFF
TGTGCCAGCAGTTACGGGCGGCCAAATGAAAAACTGTTTTTT
>once|TRBV4-1|TRBJ1-6|-
CASSQGLGPPRSSPLHF
TGCGCCAGCAGCCAAGGACTAGGCCCTCCCCGAAGTTCACCCCTCCACTTT
>-|TRBV15|TRBJ2-4|-
CATSTGAKNIQYF
TGTGCCACCAGCACGGGCGCCAAAAACATTCAGTACTTC
>few|TRBV4-1|TRBJ2-6|TRBD1
CASSQERDSLNSGANVLTF
TGCGCCAGCAGCCAAGAAAGGGACAGCCTTAACTCTGGGGCCAACGTCCTGACTTTC
>few|TRBV6-2/TRBV6-3|TRBJ2-6|TRBD1
CASSTPGQGYSGANVLTF
TGTGCCAGCAGTACCCCGGGACAGGGGTACTCTGGGGCCAACGTCCTGACTTTC
>-|TRBV15|TRBJ2-3|TRBD1
CATSRSRDSLTDTQYF
TGTGCCACCAGCAGATCCCGGGACAGTTTGACAGATACGCAGTATTTT
>-|TRBV6-2/TRBV6-3|TRBJ2-1|TRBD2
CASSKSSGRINEQFF
TGTGCCAGCAGTAAATCTAGCGGGAGGATCAATGAGCAGTTCTTC
>-|TRBV20-1|TRBJ1-2|-
CSARAPGGGYTF
TGCAGTGCTAGGGCCCCGGGGGGTGGCTACACCTTC
>few|TRBV9|TRBJ2-1|TRBD2
CASSVGLAGGEEQFF
TGTGCCAGCAGCGTCGGACTAGCGGGAGGGGAAGAGCAGTTCTTC